The 21 T cell receptor beta chains below were found in one sample sequenced in a study of blood T cells in healthy people across ages (dated by TCRdb to about 2015). The protocol used for the library was 5' RACE. TCRdb names Illumina HiSeq 2500 as the instrument used. A second about 7 to 11 cycle PCR used a sample-barcoded 5' primer and a J-beta primer mix. TCRdb handled the public reads itself, with Q25 trimming in fastp and clone calling in MiXCR, and kept productive beta chains. Every CDR3 protein is listed once, alongside the most common genes and DNA of its rows. Across this sample there are roughly 1,500,000 distinct CDR3 sequences, with approximately 42% seen only once. The ten biggest clones cover roughly 7.9% of the sample. Sequenced: blood. These receptors came from a young woman in good health.

This clonotype was observed a handful of times. The rearrangement links TRBV7-2 to TRBJ2-1; tentative D call: TRBD1 (5 bases). Germline CDR1 reads SGHTA; CDR2 reads FQGNSA. Trimming took 1 base from V and 8 from J, leaving 12 bases between them. This CDR3 spans 14 amino acids. The CDR3 spells CASSLGGSRDEQFF. CDR3 sequence (DNA): TGTGCCAGCAGCTTAGGGGGTAGCAGGGATGAGCAGTTCTTC.

In this sample, this clonotype turned up many times. The V gene is TRBV7-9, the J gene TRBJ2-7, with 7 bases matching TRBD2. Trimming cost V 3 bases and J 6 bases; bases outside gene matches: 2. Looked up from germline, CDR1 is SEHNR and CDR2 is FQNEAQ (reference sequence). CDR3 length: 12 amino acids. The CDR3 DNA sequence: TGTGCCAGCAGCTTGTGGGAGGGCGAGCAGTACTTC. Its protein product is CASSLWEGEQYF.

This chain links TRBV24-1 with TRBJ2-1; 7 bases fit TRBD1. Germline lookup yields CDR1 KGHDR and CDR2 SFDVKD. The V gene end was trimmed by 4 bases and the J gene end by 1 base; junction bases not matched to a gene: 9. This CDR3 region has 17 residues. CDR3 nucleotide sequence: TGTGCCACCAGTGACCCTACAGGGGACGTATCCTACAATGAGCAGTTCTTC. This translates into CATSDPTGDVSYNEQFF.

This chain links TRBV12-5 with TRBJ2-1; the D is unclear. The germline gives CDR1 LGHNT, CDR2 FRNRAP. This CDR3 is built from 16 residues. V was cut by 3 bases and J by 5 bases, with 17 bases left in between. CDR3 protein: CASGFRGFLLHNEQFF. For the CDR3, the DNA is TGTGCTAGTGGTTTTCGCGGATTCCTCCTACACAATGAGCAGTTCTTC.

This clonotype was picked up a small number of times. This chain connects TRBV20-1 to TRBJ2-3; 9 positions match TRBD2. With 7 bases clipped from V and 4 bases from J, the junction kept 6 bases outside the gene matches. The germline V gene encodes CDR1 DFQATT and CDR2 SNEGSKA (reference sequence). This CDR3 spans 13 amino acids. The CDR3 sequence: CSVGRGGSDTQYF. CDR3 in DNA: TGCAGTGTAGGGCGGGGGGGCTCAGATACGCAGTATTTT.

The chain employs TRBV3-1 and TRBJ2-7; D remains unclear. This CDR3 contains 14 residues. V was pared by 1 base and J by 6 bases, with 13 bases between. Germline CDR1 reads LGHDT; CDR2 reads YNNKEL (reference sequence). DNA of the CDR3: TGTGCCAGCAGCCAAGGGGAACGAGGTTTCGAGCAGTACTTC. Translated, it gives CASSQGERGFEQYF.

The CDR3 bases are TGTGCCATCAGTGGCGAGACGGGGGGGAAGTACACCTTC. This encodes CAISGETGGKYTF. The chain carries TRBV10-3 and TRBJ1-2, with D perhaps matching TRBD1 (5 bases). Germline V CDR1 and CDR2: ENHRY, SYGVKD. The CDR3 is made up of 13 amino acids. Trimming removed 4 bases at V and 11 bases at J, with 17 bases between.

V and J are TRBV5-1 and TRBJ2-1; no reliable D call. This CDR3 spans 15 amino acids. V was shortened by 3 bases and J by 0 bases, with 10 bases between the two germline ends. From germline, CDR1 is SGHRS and CDR2 YFSETQ. The CDR3 sequence is CASSSVVGSYNEQFF. CDR3 coding DNA: TGCGCCAGCAGCTCGGTGGTGGGCTCCTACAATGAGCAGTTCTTC.

This sequence joins TRBV12-3 or TRBV12-4 and TRBJ1-2, with D perhaps TRBD1 (5 bases). The CDR3 has 14 amino acids. Trimming shortened V by 8 bases and J by 4 bases, and 17 bases separated the two germline ends. The CDR3 spells CASWRGAGVYGYTF. DNA for the CDR3: TGTGCCAGCTGGAGGGGCGCTGGGGTCTATGGCTACACCTTC.

The table lists this clonotype with many counts. CDR3 sequence reads: CATSRDMGEQFF. The DNA of the CDR3 is TGTGCCACCAGCAGAGATATGGGGGAGCAGTTCTTC. This chain uses TRBV15 with TRBJ2-1; D gene unclear. This CDR3 is built from 12 residues. CDR1 is LNHNV and CDR2 is YYDKDF in the germline V gene (reference sequence). Trimming took off 0 bases at V and 10 bases at J, with 7 bases between the two ends.

The J gene is TRBJ1-6, the V gene TRBV6-5, with a weak D call TRBD1 (6 bases). Germline CDR1 and CDR2: MNHEY and SVGAGI. Trimming removed 4 bases from V and 11 bases from J, with 18 bases in between. The CDR3 has 15 residues. The CDR3, as DNA: TGTGCCAGCAGTTCCATCTCAGGGGAAGGGACACCCCTCCACTTT. Amino acids: CASSSISGEGTPLHF.

A few counts support this clonotype. The chain joins TRBV12-3 or TRBV12-4 to TRBJ2-5; D possibly matches TRBD1 or TRBD2 (5 bases each). CDR3 length equals 15 residues. Trimming removed 2 bases from V and 1 base from J, with 11 bases in between. For the CDR3, the DNA is TGTGCCAGCAGTTTACAAGTCGGGACCCAAGAGACCCAGTACTTC. It translates to CASSLQVGTQETQYF.

Concerning this clonotype itself: A much larger clone is a single base away; this may be a read error. V and J are TRBV10-3 and TRBJ2-5; D ambiguous. The germline CDR1 and CDR2 sequences are ENHRY and SYGVKD. The germline V and J ends were trimmed by 0 bases and 11 bases, with 16 bases remaining between them. This CDR3 contains 14 residues. In nucleotides, the CDR3 is TGTGCCATCAGTGAGTCGATGCGCTACAATGAGCAGTACTTC. Translated, it gives CAISESMRYNEQYF.

The chain employs TRBV28 and TRBJ2-3; 7 positions match TRBD1. Germline V lookup: CDR1 MDHEN, CDR2 SYDVKM. The CDR3 consists of 14 residues. With 7 bases clipped from V and 2 bases from J, the junction kept 6 bases outside the gene matches. The CDR3 DNA reads TGTGCCAGCAATAAGGGGGCTTACACAGATACGCAGTATTTT. It translates to CASNKGAYTDTQYF.

The gene calls are TRBV7-2 and TRBJ2-7; 13 positions match TRBD2. V was pared by 4 bases and J by 2 bases, with 11 bases of the junction left unmatched. This CDR3 has 18 amino acids. CDR1 is SGHTA and CDR2 is FQGNSA in the germline V gene. CDR3 loop: CASSWGNRLAGGPYEQYF. CDR3 DNA sequence: TGTGCCAGCAGCTGGGGGAACCGACTAGCGGGAGGACCCTACGAGCAGTACTTC.

The chain joins TRBV2 to TRBJ1-5; D unresolved. The CDR3 spans 15 residues. Germline CDR1 SNHLY, CDR2 FYNNEI. Trimming removed 0 bases from V and 8 bases from J, with 14 bases in between. The CDR3, as DNA: TGTGCCAGCAGTGAAGCTCCGCGGGCTGGGGAGCCCCAGCATTTT. The encoded protein is CASSEAPRAGEPQHF. Full variable domain (remainder filled in from reference TRBV2 and TRBJ1-5): EPEVTQTPSHQVTQMGQEVILRCVPISNHLYFYWYRQILGQKVEFLVSFYNNEISEKSEIFDDQFSVERPDGSNFTLKIRSTKLEDSAMYFCASSEAPRAGEPQHFGDGTRLSIL.

This clonotype was seen a few times. This chain joins TRBV3-1 and TRBJ2-5; D possibly corresponds to TRBD1 (6 bases). In germline, CDR1 is LGHDT, CDR2 YNNKEL (reference sequence). V was pared by 4 bases and J by 4 bases, with 37 bases between. This CDR3 is built from 22 residues. This CDR3 is CASSPNSPDRREGAAFRETQYF. In nucleotides, the CDR3 is TGTGCCAGCAGCCCCAACAGCCCCGACAGGAGAGAAGGAGCGGCGTTTCGAGAGACCCAGTACTTC.

V gene TRBV6-5 combines with J gene TRBJ1-1; D gene uncertain. Trimming took off 6 bases at V and 0 bases at J, with 8 bases between the two ends. The germline CDR1 and CDR2 sequences are MNHEY and SVGAGI. The CDR3 spans 13 residues. The CDR3 region is CASSSLMNTEAFF. The CDR3 DNA sequence: TGTGCCAGCAGCTCGCTTATGAACACTGAAGCTTTCTTT.

CDR3 in DNA: TGCGCCAGCAGCTTGTCGGCGGGAGGGGGGCAGTTCTTC. This sequence encodes CASSLSAGGGQFF. This chain links TRBV5-1 with TRBJ2-1, with 9 nucleotides matching TRBD2. The germline V gene encodes CDR1 SGHRS and CDR2 YFSETQ. The CDR3 runs 13 residues. The J segment lost 12 bases and the V segment lost 1 base, leaving 5 bases of the junction unmatched.

This clonotype was detected a few times. The rearrangement uses TRBV9 and TRBJ2-7; D is possibly TRBD1 (5 bases). The CDR3 consists of 14 residues. V was clipped by 0 bases and J by 2 bases, with 9 bases between them. CDR1 is SGDLS and CDR2 is YYNGEE in the germline V gene. CDR3 nucleotides: TGTGCCAGCAGCGTAGTAGGGGATCCCTACGAGCAGTACTTC. It yields the protein CASSVVGDPYEQYF.

The chain has TRBV10-3 and TRBJ1-2; the D is unclear. V lost 3 bases and J lost 9, with 17 bases in between. This CDR3 is 14 amino acids long. Germline V gene data show CDR1 as ENHRY and CDR2 as SYGVKD. This CDR3 reads CAISETKEVGSYTF. CDR3 nucleotide sequence: TGTGCCATCAGTGAAACGAAAGAGGTGGGAAGCTACACCTTC.